This TCR beta chain was retrieved from a study of metastatic and nonmetastatic thyroid tumors. Every patient was untreated before thyroid surgery. This CDR3 comprises 14 residues. The junction had 7 bases not matched to a gene; V was cut back by 2 bases and J by 9 bases. Germline-derived CDR1 and CDR2 are MNHEY and SVGAGI. TCRdb reanalyzed the PCR reads via MiXCR. The data contain approximately 7,900 clones, under 30% of them singletons. Sequenced sample: adjacent normal tissue. This clonotype originated in a male donor with papillary thyroid cancer or a benign thyroid nodule (not recorded which). Some clones in this sample may be carry-over from other donors' samples. This chain links TRBV6-5 with TRBJ2-1; 7 bases fit TRBD1. CDR3 bases: TGTGCCAGCAGTTACCGAGGGGGCGTCGGTGAGCAGTTCTTC. Its translation is CASSYRGGVGEQFF.